One sample yielded the 8 T cell receptor beta chains listed below, sequenced in a study of cytomegalovirus exposure and HLA in healthy donors. A multiplex PCR was run with 60 Vbeta primers and 13 Jbeta primers. Sequencing used immunoSEQ multiplex PCR; TCRdb keeps in-frame clones, though not all of them. Found here are approximately 100,000 clones; the top ten clones hold approximately 0.6%. Sequenced sample: PBMCs. The receptors originated from a man in his fifties or sixties in good health and CMV-seronegative.

The chain employs TRBV2 and TRBJ2-3; D call uncertain. There are 17 residues in the CDR3. Trimming pared 4 bases from V and 4 bases from J, leaving 21 bases between. Per germline, CDR1 SNHLY and CDR2 FYNNEI. The CDR3 DNA reads as TGTGCCAGCAGTGGTCTAGTAAGGTCCCTCTTAGCAGATACGCAGTATTTT. As protein: CASSGLVRSLLADTQYF.

The chain carries TRBV5-1 and TRBJ2-7; TRBD2 matches at 7 bases. V lost 4 bases and J lost 2; bases outside the gene matches: 6. This CDR3 is 14 amino acids long. CDR1 is SGHRS and CDR2 is YFSETQ in the germline V gene. The CDR3 coding sequence is TGCGCCAGCAGCCCAGGACTAGTCGCCTACGAGCAGTACTTC. It specifies CASSPGLVAYEQYF. The full variable domain, rest sourced from reference TRBV5-1 and TRBJ2-7, is KAGVTQTPRYLIKTRGQQVTLSCSPISGHRSVSWYQQTPGQGLQFLFEYFSETQRNKGNFPGRFSGRQFSNSRSEMNVSTLELGDSALYLCASSPGLVAYEQYFGPGTRLTVT.

The chain has TRBV5-1 and TRBJ2-5, with 7 bases matching TRBD1. The CDR3 runs 15 residues. J was trimmed by 2 bases and V by 0 bases; bases with no gene match: 4. Germline V lookup: CDR1 SGHRS, CDR2 YFSETQ. This CDR3 reads CASSLEGAYQETQYF. For the CDR3, the DNA is TGCGCCAGCAGCTTGGAGGGGGCGTATCAAGAGACCCAGTACTTC.

V is TRBV5-4 and J is TRBJ1-1, with 10 nucleotides matching TRBD1. Germline trimming cut 4 bases from V and 4 bases from J; bases unmatched to any gene: 10. This CDR3 contains 16 residues. CDR1 SGHNT and CDR2 YYREEE come from the germline V gene (reference sequence). The CDR3 here is CASSLPGTGVTTEAFF. In DNA form, the CDR3 reads TGTGCCAGCAGCCTCCCCGGGACAGGGGTCACCACTGAAGCTTTCTTT.

CDR3 region: CSVVVSSYEQYF. The CDR3 bases are TGCAGCGTTGTTGTGAGCTCCTACGAGCAGTACTTC. The rearrangement joins TRBV29-1 to TRBJ2-7; no clear D gene. Trimming removed 4 bases at V and 0 bases at J, with 7 bases between. Germline V gene sequence: CDR1 SQVTM, CDR2 ANQGSEA. The CDR3 has 12 amino acids.

J is TRBJ2-5 and V is TRBV6-5, with 11 bases that match TRBD1. The CDR3 runs to 15 residues. Germline assignment: CDR1 MNHEY and CDR2 SVGAGI. Germline trimming cut 4 bases from V and 11 bases from J; bases unmatched to any gene: 12. The DNA for the CDR3 is TGTGCCAGCAGTTCCGGACGGGACAGGGGGTCACGGCAGTACTTC. As protein: CASSSGRDRGSRQYF.

A note on this clone: No conserved phenylalanine or tryptophan is present at the end of the CDR3, so a read error is the likely explanation. CDR3 nucleotide sequence: TGCAGTGCTAGTGGGAACAGGGAAGCTTTCTCT. It translates to CSASGNREAFS. This chain joins TRBV20-1 and TRBJ1-1; D may be TRBD1 (5 bases). V was shortened by 3 bases and J by 8 bases, with 10 bases between the two germline ends. The CDR3 has 11 amino acids. Germline CDR1 and CDR2: DFQATT and SNEGSKA (reference sequence).

The V gene is TRBV5-1, the J gene TRBJ2-3, with 8 bases aligning to TRBD2. Germline trimming cut 2 bases from V and 6 bases from J; bases unmatched to any gene: 8. In germline, CDR1 is SGHRS, CDR2 YFSETQ. The CDR3 consists of 15 residues. This CDR3 is CASSFERERWDTQYF. CDR3 bases: TGCGCCAGCAGCTTTGAGCGGGAGCGGTGGGATACGCAGTATTTT.